Presented here are 29 T cell receptor beta chains from one specimen sequenced in a study of blood T cells in healthy people across ages. Next came a second PCR, run for about 7 to 12 cycles, which used a sample-barcoded 5' primer along with a J-beta primer mix. One entry per CDR3 protein results from TCRdb running MiXCR on the 5' RACE reads. The top ten hold roughly 12% of the sample, which has about 670,000 distinct CDR3 sequences, 40% to 65% seen once. The sequenced sample was blood. The source of these receptors is a woman of 80 years or more in good health.

V is TRBV29-1 and J is TRBJ2-3, with TRBD1 matching over 8 bases. Germline loops: CDR1 SQVTM, CDR2 ANQGSEA. There are 15 residues in the CDR3. After removal of 6 bases from V and 0 bases from J, the junction contained 8 bases not matched to a gene. The chain's CDR3 is CSVGPRGRSTDTQYF. Written as DNA, the CDR3 is TGCAGCGTCGGCCCCAGGGGGCGCAGCACAGATACGCAGTATTTT.

In the case of this clonotype: A much bigger clone sits one base away, suggesting this may be a read error. The rearrangement joins TRBV10-3 to TRBJ1-2; TRBD1 aligns across 7 bases. Trimming at V came to 6 bases and at J to 10 bases, leaving 14 bases not matched to a gene. The CDR3 length is 14 residues. Per germline, CDR1 ENHRY and CDR2 SYGVKD. The chain's CDR3 is CAIRPQSRGDDYTF. The CDR3 DNA reads TGTGCCATCAGGCCCCAATCCAGGGGGGATGACTACACCTTC.

V and J are TRBV5-5 and TRBJ2-3, with unresolved D. From germline, CDR1 is SGHKS and CDR2 YYEKEE (reference sequence). The V gene lost 0 bases and the J gene lost 2 bases, with 16 bases spanning the gap. CDR3 length: 17 residues. The CDR3 nucleotides are TGTGCCAGCAGCTTGGTAAAGGTTTTACTTCCCACAGATACGCAGTATTTT. Translated: CASSLVKVLLPTDTQYF.

The rearrangement uses TRBV2 and TRBJ2-1; 12 bases are shared with TRBD2. The V and J ends lost 6 bases and 9 bases, in that order; junction bases with no gene match: 12. Per germline, CDR1 SNHLY and CDR2 FYNNEI. The CDR3 loop spans 16 amino acids. The chain's CDR3 is CASRFSLAGGRSEQFF. CDR3 nucleotide sequence: TGTGCCAGCAGGTTTTCACTAGCGGGAGGAAGAAGTGAGCAGTTCTTC. The complete variable domain, with remaining parts taken from reference TRBV2 and TRBJ2-1, reads EPEVTQTPSHQVTQMGQEVILRCVPISNHLYFYWYRQILGQKVEFLVSFYNNEISEKSEIFDDQFSVERPDGSNFTLKIRSTKLEDSAMYFCASRFSLAGGRSEQFFGPGTRLTVL.

This clonotype came up a few times. This chain links TRBV12-3 or TRBV12-4 with TRBJ1-1, with D hard to call. The CDR3 loop spans 13 amino acids. V lost 6 bases and J 1 base, leaving 9 bases between the germline ends. The CDR3 region is CASRLLENTEAFF. CDR3 sequence (DNA): TGTGCCAGCAGGTTATTAGAGAACACTGAAGCTTTCTTT.

By sample share, this clonotype is medium-sized. The V and J genes are TRBV27 and TRBJ2-1; 8 bases align to TRBD2. CDR3 size: 17 residues. Germline CDR1 MNHEY, CDR2 SMNVEV (reference sequence). Trimming cost V 5 bases and J 8 bases; bases outside gene matches: 17. The chain's CDR3 is CASSPNQRSGSRDEQFF. The CDR3 coding sequence is TGTGCCAGCAGTCCCAACCAGAGAAGCGGGAGTCGTGATGAGCAGTTCTTC.

The chain uses TRBV27 and TRBJ2-6; 7 bases line up with TRBD1. The germline CDR1 and CDR2 sequences are MNHEY and SMNVEV (reference sequence). This CDR3 has 17 amino acids. Trimming at V came to 7 bases and at J to 0 bases, leaving 9 bases not matched to a gene. The CDR3 is CASKFRGYSSGANVLTF. CDR3 bases: TGTGCCAGCAAATTCAGGGGGTACTCCTCTGGGGCCAACGTCCTGACTTTC.

CDR3 DNA sequence: TGTGCCAGCAGCCCAGATGGGACTAGCGGGTACGAGCAGTACTTC. Encoded protein: CASSPDGTSGYEQYF. V and J are TRBV3-1 and TRBJ2-7; 12 nucleotides agree with TRBD2. Looked up from germline, CDR1 is LGHDT and CDR2 is YNNKEL (reference sequence). J gave up 4 bases and V 4 bases, and 5 bases lay outside the gene matches. The CDR3 sequence is 15 residues long.

The sample holds a few counts of this clonotype. A read error is possible here, since a much larger clone lies one base away. The chain couples TRBV21-1 to TRBJ2-7. TRBV21-1 is noted as a pseudogene. The CDR3 spans 15 residues. The DNA of the CDR3 is TGTGCCAGCAGCAAAGAGGGAGGAAGCTCCTACGAGCAGTACTTC. Protein: CASSKEGGSSYEQYF.

This clonotype was picked up one time. The rearrangement links TRBV28 to TRBJ1-1; no clear D gene. CDR1 is MDHEN and CDR2 is SYDVKM in the germline V gene. The CDR3 has 14 amino acids. V was clipped by 6 bases and J by 4 bases, with 15 bases between them. CDR3 region: CASSPGRRGTEAFF. DNA for the CDR3: TGTGCCAGCAGCCCTGGGCGTCGGGGCACTGAAGCTTTCTTT. Full variable domain (missing parts from reference TRBV28 and TRBJ1-1): DVKVTQSSRYLVKRTGEKVFLECVQDMDHENMFWYRQDPGLGLRLIYFSYDVKMKEKGDIPEGYSVSREKKERFSLILESASTNQTSMYLCASSPGRRGTEAFFGQGTRLTVV.

This chain links TRBV20-1 with TRBJ1-2; possibly TRBD1 for D (6 bases). Germline-derived CDR1 and CDR2 are DFQATT and SNEGSKA (reference sequence). V dropped 5 bases and J dropped 7 bases, with 11 bases sitting between them. This CDR3 contains 11 residues. CDR3 nucleotide sequence: TGCAGTGCTTTACAGGGATCTGGCTACACCTTC. Translation gives CSALQGSGYTF.

The DNA of the CDR3 is TGCAGTGCTAGTCGTCTGTCACTAAACACCGGGGAGCTGTTTTTT. Translated: CSASRLSLNTGELFF. J is TRBJ2-2 and V is TRBV20-1; the D is unclear. V gave up 3 bases and J gave up 2 bases, with 13 bases separating them. The CDR3 loop spans 15 amino acids. The germline CDR1 and CDR2 sequences are DFQATT and SNEGSKA (reference sequence).

This clonotype showed up many times. V gene TRBV6-1 combines with J gene TRBJ2-4, with TRBD1 identical over 9 bases. The germline V gene encodes CDR1 MNHNS and CDR2 SASEGT. With V trimmed by 4 bases and J by 1 base, 14 bases remained unmatched. The CDR3 contains 19 residues. CDR3 in amino acids: CASSGGQGTGARAKNIQYF. The CDR3 bases are TGTGCCAGCAGTGGAGGACAGGGGACAGGAGCTCGGGCCAAAAACATTCAGTACTTC.

The J gene is TRBJ2-4, the V gene TRBV20-1; possible D gene TRBD2, 6 bases. V was shortened by 5 bases and J by 1 base, with 21 bases between the two germline ends. The CDR3 consists of 17 residues. Per the germline V gene, CDR1 is DFQATT and CDR2 is SNEGSKA (reference sequence). The CDR3 reads CSARPNPGEEAKNIQYF. For the CDR3, the DNA is TGCAGTGCTCGACCCAACCCGGGGGAAGAGGCCAAAAACATTCAGTACTTC.

V gene TRBV27 combines with J gene TRBJ2-3, with TRBD2 identical over 7 bases. In germline, CDR1 is MNHEY, CDR2 SMNVEV (reference sequence). CDR3 size: 16 residues. The J segment lost 0 bases and the V segment lost 1 base, leaving 4 bases of the junction unmatched. This CDR3 reads CASSLFAGDSTDTQYF. The CDR3, as DNA: TGTGCCAGCAGTTTATTCGCGGGAGATAGCACAGATACGCAGTATTTT.

This clonotype was counted a few times. The rearrangement joins TRBV11-2 to TRBJ2-3, with D possibly being TRBD1 (5 bases). From germline, CDR1 is SGHAT and CDR2 FQNNGV. This CDR3 has 13 residues. V gave up 1 base and J gave up 6 bases, with 8 bases separating them. The CDR3 is CASSLGGWDTQYF. The CDR3 DNA follows: TGTGCCAGCAGCTTAGGGGGCTGGGATACGCAGTATTTT.

There are a few counts of this clonotype. This chain links TRBV27 with TRBJ1-1; no clear D gene. This CDR3 has 13 residues. Germline CDR1 MNHEY, CDR2 SMNVEV (reference sequence). V was trimmed by 4 bases and J by 0 bases, leaving 6 bases between them. Here the CDR3 reads CASSSFMNTEAFF. Here the CDR3 DNA reads TGTGCCAGCAGTTCTTTTATGAACACTGAAGCTTTCTTT.

This clonotype was seen just once. This sequence joins TRBV6-5 and TRBJ2-3; D is unclear. The CDR3 runs to 10 residues. Per germline, CDR1 MNHEY and CDR2 SVGAGI. Trimming removed 7 bases from V and 4 bases from J, with 3 bases in between. CDR3 DNA sequence: TGTGCCAGCACCCCAGATACGCAGTATTTT. As protein: CASTPDTQYF.

This clonotype was seen a few times. This may stem from a read error, because a much larger clone lies one nucleotide away. The chain couples TRBV4-1 to TRBJ2-1; D is tentatively TRBD1 or TRBD2 (5 bases each). The DNA end is a closer match to TRBJ2-7, so the J assignment may be wrong. The CDR3 has 15 residues. The germline V gene encodes CDR1 MGHRA and CDR2 YSYEKL. CDR3 sequence reads: CASSLWDESYNEQYF. The CDR3, as DNA: TGCGCCAGCAGTCTCTGGGACGAATCCTACAATGAGCAGTACTTC.

With regard to this clonotype: Being one base from a much bigger clone, this may be a read error. The chain uses TRBV28 and TRBJ2-7, with a tentative D call TRBD1 (5 bases). The J call may be mistaken, given a closer DNA end match to TRBJ2-4. CDR3 length: 11 residues. Germline V lookup: CDR1 MDHEN, CDR2 SYDVKM. CDR3 sequence: CASSRADIQYF. The CDR3 DNA is TGTGCCAGCAGCAGGGCAGACATTCAGTACTTC.

Only one count was recorded for this clonotype. The genes are TRBV20-1 and TRBJ2-1; 9 bases match TRBD2. The CDR3 length is 14 residues. The V gene's germline CDR1 is DFQATT and CDR2 SNEGSKA (reference sequence). Germline trimming cut 3 bases from V and 5 bases from J; bases unmatched to any gene: 5. The CDR3 spells CSASWLAGHNEQFF. CDR3 nucleotide sequence: TGCAGTGCTAGTTGGCTAGCGGGACACAATGAGCAGTTCTTC.

In this sample, this clonotype turned up a few times. The chain joins TRBV2 to TRBJ1-1; D remains ambiguous. CDR3 length: 11 amino acids. Per germline, CDR1 SNHLY and CDR2 FYNNEI. The V gene lost 5 bases and the J gene lost 11 bases, with 12 bases spanning the gap. CDR3: CASSLAPVAFF. As DNA, the CDR3 is TGTGCCAGCAGTTTAGCCCCTGTGGCTTTCTTT. The full variable domain, its missing parts supplied by reference TRBV2 and TRBJ1-1, is EPEVTQTPSHQVTQMGQEVILRCVPISNHLYFYWYRQILGQKVEFLVSFYNNEISEKSEIFDDQFSVERPDGSNFTLKIRSTKLEDSAMYFCASSLAPVAFFGQGTRLTVV.

The chain links TRBV2 to TRBJ2-5; a weak D match, TRBD1 (5 bases). This CDR3 has 13 residues. Germline V gene sequence: CDR1 SNHLY, CDR2 FYNNEI. The V gene lost 3 bases and the J gene lost 1 base, with 6 bases spanning the gap. Written as DNA, the CDR3 is TGTGCCAGCAGTGAGGACACCCAAGAGACCCAGTACTTC. This codes for CASSEDTQETQYF.

The V and J genes are TRBV28 and TRBJ1-5, with D hard to call. The CDR3 spans 12 residues. Germline V gene sequence: CDR1 MDHEN, CDR2 SYDVKM. Trimming left V 8 bases short and J 4 bases short, with 9 bases between. The CDR3 DNA follows: TGTGCCAGCGGTACAAATAATCAGCCCCAGCATTTT. Translation gives CASGTNNQPQHF. Based on the CDR3 plus reference TRBV28 and TRBJ1-5, the full variable domain is DVKVTQSSRYLVKRTGEKVFLECVQDMDHENMFWYRQDPGLGLRLIYFSYDVKMKEKGDIPEGYSVSREKKERFSLILESASTNQTSMYLCASGTNNQPQHFGDGTRLSIL.

This chain links TRBV20-1 with TRBJ2-2; no firm D call. Trimming shortened V by 0 bases and J by 6 bases, and 8 bases separated the two germline ends. The CDR3 is 13 amino acids. The V gene's germline CDR1 is DFQATT and CDR2 SNEGSKA (reference sequence). CDR3 region: CSARDPSAGELFF. The CDR3 nucleotides read TGCAGTGCTAGAGATCCCAGTGCCGGGGAGCTGTTTTTT.

Regarding this clonotype: Sequence at one end of the junction differs from germline and may be a read error. The genes are TRBV6-2 or TRBV6-3 and TRBJ2-5; 9 positions agree with TRBD2. Germline loops: CDR1 MNHEY, CDR2 SVGEGT. The CDR3 is 14 amino acids. The CDR3 DNA follows: TGTGCCAGCAGCCGGACTAGCGACCAAGAGACCCCGTACTTC. Protein sequence: CASSRTSDQETPYF.

This clonotype turned up a few times. The chain links TRBV18 to TRBJ1-4; D is possibly TRBD1 (6 bases). The V and J ends lost 2 bases and 7 bases respectively, with 11 bases between them. The germline CDR1 and CDR2 sequences are KGHSH and LQKENI. The length of the CDR3 is 14 residues. Here the CDR3 DNA reads TGTGCCAGCTCACCAGGGGGCAGAGGTGAAAAACTGTTTTTT. Its translation: CASSPGGRGEKLFF. The variable domain in full, with the rest retrieved from reference TRBV18 and TRBJ1-4, is NAGVMQNPRHLVRRRGQEARLRCSPMKGHSHVYWYRQLPEEGLKFMVYLQKENIIDESGMPKERFSAEFPKEGPSILRIQQVVRGDSAAYFCASSPGGRGEKLFFGSGTQLSVL.

This clonotype was seen at least ten times. This chain uses TRBV7-8 with TRBJ2-1; tentative D call: TRBD2 (6 bases). The CDR3 contains 15 residues. Trimming left V 5 bases short and J 7 bases short, with 18 bases between. Germline lookup yields CDR1 SGHVS and CDR2 FQNEAQ. The CDR3 region has the DNA TGTGCCAGCAGCCACCAGGACTATCGAGGTAATGAGCAGTTCTTC. It specifies CASSHQDYRGNEQFF.

V is TRBV13 and J is TRBJ2-5; D perhaps matches TRBD1 (6 bases). Trimming stripped 5 bases from V and 11 bases from J, with 39 bases between. In germline, CDR1 is PRHDT, CDR2 FYEKMQ (reference sequence). The CDR3 totals 20 residues. CDR3 loop: CASSRMDPGTRVSSYNEQYF. DNA of the CDR3: TGTGCCAGCAGCCGAATGGATCCCGGGACAAGGGTCAGCTCCTACAATGAGCAGTACTTC.